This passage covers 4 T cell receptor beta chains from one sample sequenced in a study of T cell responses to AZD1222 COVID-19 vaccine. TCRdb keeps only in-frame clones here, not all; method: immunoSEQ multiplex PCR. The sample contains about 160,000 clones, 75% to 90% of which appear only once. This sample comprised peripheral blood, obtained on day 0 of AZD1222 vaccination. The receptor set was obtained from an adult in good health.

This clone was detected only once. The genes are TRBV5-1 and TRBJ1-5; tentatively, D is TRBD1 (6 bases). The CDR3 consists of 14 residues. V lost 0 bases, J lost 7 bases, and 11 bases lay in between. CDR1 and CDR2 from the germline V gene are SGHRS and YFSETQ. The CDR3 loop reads CASSLDPGEQPQHF. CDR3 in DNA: TGCGCCAGCAGCTTGGATCCAGGGGAGCAGCCCCAGCATTTT.

The CDR3 is CASRETGAATEAFF. DNA of the CDR3: TGTGCCAGTAGAGAAACAGGGGCGGCCACTGAAGCTTTCTTT. The V gene is TRBV19, the J gene TRBJ1-1, with 7 bases matching TRBD1. Germline lookup yields CDR1 LNHDA and CDR2 SQIVND (reference sequence). This CDR3 has 14 residues. After removal of 6 bases from V and 4 bases from J, the junction contained 8 bases not matched to a gene.

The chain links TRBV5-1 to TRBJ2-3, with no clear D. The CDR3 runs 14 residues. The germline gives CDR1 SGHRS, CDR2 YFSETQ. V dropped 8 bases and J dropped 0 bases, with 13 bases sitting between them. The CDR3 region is CASTDLSSTDTQYF. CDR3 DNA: TGCGCCAGTACAGATCTATCTAGCACAGATACGCAGTATTTT. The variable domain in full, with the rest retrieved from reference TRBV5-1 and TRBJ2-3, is KAGVTQTPRYLIKTRGQQVTLSCSPISGHRSVSWYQQTPGQGLQFLFEYFSETQRNKGNFPGRFSGRQFSNSRSEMNVSTLELGDSALYLCASTDLSSTDTQYFGPGTRLTVL.

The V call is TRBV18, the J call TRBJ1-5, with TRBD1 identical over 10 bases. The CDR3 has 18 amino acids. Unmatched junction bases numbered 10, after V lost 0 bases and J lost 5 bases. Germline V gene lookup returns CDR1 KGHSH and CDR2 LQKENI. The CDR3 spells CASSPPWTGGKEDQPQHF. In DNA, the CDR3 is TGTGCCAGCTCACCACCCTGGACAGGGGGGAAAGAGGATCAGCCCCAGCATTTT.